Listed below are T cell receptor beta chains from one sample, sequenced in a study of shared clonotypes between healthy human individuals. Data came from immunoSEQ multiplex PCR; TCRdb stores just in-frame clones and leaves some out. The repertoire holds millions of clones, just under 95% seen once, with around 1.1% in the top ten. The specimen sequenced was naive CD8+ T cells sorted from blood. The receptors here all came from a man aged 18 to 29 in good health. CDR3s include the opening cysteine and the closing phenylalanine or tryptophan. Rows may omit the clone size; those that give it use once, few, many or a size class.

clone_size | v_call | cdr3_aa
. | TRBV9 | CASSVRTGDSGANVLTF
. | TRBV4-1 | CASSQEEGGSSYNEQFF
. | TRBV9 | CASSVGGGNQETQYF
. | TRBV27 | CASRPGTGNTGELFF
. | TRBV7-9 | CASSPLAGGPPDTQYF
. | TRBV28 | CASSVGYNEQFF
. | TRBV7-6 | CASSPGSAVSSYEQFF
. | TRBV4-2 | CASGVQGANEQYF
. | TRBV30 | CAWSPINTEAFF
. | TRBV10-2 | CASSESVGDIYGYTF
. | TRBV19 | CASTPGLAFYNEQFF
. | TRBV6-1 | CASISTVSTEAFF
. | TRBV29-1 | CSVEGSNTGELFF
. | TRBV9 | CASSVGEPGEQYF
once | TRBV5-1 | CASSLSPSEGTEAFF
. | TRBV5-1 | CASSYNAQYNEQFF
. | TRBV28 | CASSLVDRDYEQYF
. | TRBV28 | CASSVTGGAYEQYF
. | TRBV6-5 | CASSFSVDRGDEQYF
. | TRBV5-4 | CASSLAGSGFYGYTF
. | TRBV7-2 | CASSLALAVTDTQYF
. | TRBV7-9 | CASSPWEGIYEQYF
. | TRBV4-1 | CASSQEPPWGQGSYEQYF
. | TRBV19 | CASKLASTSYEQYF
. | TRBV7-9 | CASSLGQGFGYEQYF
. | TRBV5-1 | CASSLSQNTEAFF
. | TRBV5-8 | CASSVSGRALETQYF
. | TRBV6-6 | CASSYSPGDGETQYF
. | TRBV27 | CASSSLAGAGELFF
. | TRBV6-5 | CASSYSSSGSTGELFF
. | TRBV6-5 | CASSYRTDNSPLHF
. | TRBV4-3 | CASSQDWEGENTEAFF
. | TRBV2 | CASGHGVAGGYSNQPQHF
few | TRBV4-1 | CASSQDRQGVSYEQYF
. | TRBV9 | CATGAGHSGDEQFF
. | TRBV10-3 | CAISESDLGGRSQETQYF
. | TRBV5-1 | CASTPDGVSYNEQFF
. | TRBV27 | CASSSIRVSGANVLTF
. | TRBV7-9 | CASSLEYGGNQPQHF
. | TRBV7-2 | CASSLRGTEYSNQPQHF
. | TRBV13 | CASSIQGDTGELFF
once | TRBV27 | CASSSRGGSYGYTF
. | TRBV28 | CASSSGTGLVGELFF
. | TRBV4-1 | CASSHSVQTHQPQHF
once | TRBV6-5 | CASSFDRENLPLHF
. | TRBV9 | CASSVEGNTDTQYF